Listed here is a single T cell receptor beta chain. What it recognizes is unknown. The data stem from a study of cytomegalovirus exposure and HLA in healthy donors. Germline V lookup: CDR1 MGHDK, CDR2 SYGVNS. The CDR3 extends over 16 amino acids. Trimming removed 5 bases from V and 0 bases from J, with 16 bases in between. Study conclusions and caveats: The investigators catalogued 164 TCR beta chains as cytomegalovirus-associated. When analyzed later, a missense DCLRE1C variant was found to be linked to TCR beta V- and J-gene trimming. Across donors, most TCRs were seen rarely, yet some public ones were widespread.

The PCR employed 60 Vbeta primers together with 13 Jbeta primers. Sequencing was performed with immunoSEQ multiplex PCR; in TCRdb, only in-frame clones are kept and a portion is missing. The sample's table shows about 64,000 clones. The V and J genes are TRBV25-1 and TRBJ1-1; D is possibly TRBD1 (5 bases). This clonotype was obtained from a young woman in good health and CMV-seronegative. The source material was PBMCs. The chain's CDR3 is CASSNPPDRLNTEAFF. CDR3 DNA sequence: TGTGCCAGCAGTAATCCTCCCGACAGATTGAACACTGAAGCTTTCTTT.